The next 30 T cell receptor beta chains were all read from a single sample in a study of sequential checkpoint blockade in melanoma. Profiled with immunoSEQ multiplex PCR; TCRdb holds only in-frame clones, not every one. The table shows 20,000 to 25,000 clones, with roughly 30% occurring only once. Treatment specified: randomized to nivolumab then ipilimumab (arm A) or the reverse (arm B). The material sequenced was tumor tissue (inferred from file names), taken from a patient given nivolumab and ipilimumab in sequence. These receptors all come from a human donor with melanoma.

The rearrangement links TRBV25-1 to TRBJ2-2, with 7 bases fitting TRBD1. The CDR3 has 15 amino acids. V was clipped by 6 bases and J by 4 bases; unmatched bases: 8. Germline V lookup: CDR1 MGHDK, CDR2 SYGVNS. The CDR3 DNA follows: TGTGCCAGCAGGAAAGGGGGCTCTCTCACCGGGGAGCTGTTTTTT. It translates to CASRKGGSLTGELFF.

This clone has just a few counts. V and J are TRBV28 and TRBJ2-7; D is undetermined. Germline V lookup: CDR1 MDHEN, CDR2 SYDVKM. CDR3 length equals 16 residues. V was shortened by 0 bases and J by 4 bases, with 16 bases between the two germline ends. The CDR3 reads CASSLWGSRLEYEQYF. In DNA, the CDR3 is TGTGCCAGCAGTTTATGGGGTAGTAGGCTCGAGTACGAGCAGTACTTC. Together with reference TRBV28 and TRBJ2-7, the CDR3 gives the full variable domain: DVKVTQSSRYLVKRTGEKVFLECVQDMDHENMFWYRQDPGLGLRLIYFSYDVKMKEKGDIPEGYSVSREKKERFSLILESASTNQTSMYLCASSLWGSRLEYEQYFGPGTRLTVT.

This clone was seen a handful of times. The chain couples TRBV28 to TRBJ1-5; 7 nucleotides align to TRBD1. Trimming at V came to 9 bases and at J to 5 bases, leaving 10 bases not matched to a gene. The germline V gene encodes CDR1 MDHEN and CDR2 SYDVKM. This CDR3 spans 14 amino acids. The CDR3, as DNA: TGTGCCAGTTTCCGGACAGGACCTCATCAGCCCCAGCATTTT. Translated, it gives CASFRTGPHQPQHF.

Only a few counts were recorded for this clone. The chain has TRBV6-8 and TRBJ1-1; possible D gene TRBD1, 5 bases. The germline V and J ends were trimmed by 10 bases and 0 bases, with 15 bases remaining between them. Germline CDR1 is MNHGY and CDR2 is SAAAGT. The CDR3 has 14 amino acids. The CDR3 here is CAITAGPLNTEAFF. The CDR3 nucleotides read TGTGCCATCACGGCAGGGCCATTGAACACTGAAGCTTTCTTT.

This clone showed up many times. This chain links TRBV13 with TRBJ2-7, with a weak D call TRBD2 (5 bases). CDR3 length: 14 amino acids. Germline-derived CDR1 and CDR2 are PRHDT and FYEKMQ (reference sequence). The V and J ends lost 0 bases and 2 bases respectively, with 8 bases between them. The CDR3 is CASSLGSSTYEQYF. The CDR3, as DNA: TGTGCCAGCAGCTTAGGCTCTAGCACCTACGAGCAGTACTTC.

The chain uses TRBV28 and TRBJ2-7; a weak D match, TRBD1 (5 bases). This CDR3 spans 14 amino acids. V lost 6 bases to trimming and J lost 4 bases, with 16 bases between them. Germline V gene lookup returns CDR1 MDHEN and CDR2 SYDVKM. DNA for the CDR3: TGTGCCAGCAGCACAGGTCGAGAAACATACGAGCAGTACTTC. Its protein is CASSTGRETYEQYF.

This clone was seen more than once but under ten times. This chain links TRBV6-8 with TRBJ1-6; TRBD1 might be the D (6 bases). The CDR3 has 18 residues. Trimming shortened V by 6 bases and J by 5 bases, and 23 bases separated the two germline ends. From germline, CDR1 is MNHGY and CDR2 SAAAGT. The chain's CDR3 is CASSLIHSRGGNNSPLHF. The CDR3 nucleotides read TGTGCCAGCAGCCTCATTCATTCCAGGGGAGGAAATAATTCACCCCTCCACTTT.

The chain uses TRBV12-5 and TRBJ2-1; TRBD2 matches 8 bases. Germline V gene data show CDR1 as LGHNT and CDR2 as FRNRAP. There are 12 residues in the CDR3. This CDR3 reads CASKPPGGEQFF. Written as DNA, the CDR3 is TGTGCCAGCAAACCCCCGGGGGGGGAGCAGTTCTTC.

The chain carries TRBV11-3 and TRBJ2-5; TRBD2 matches 13 bases. Germline V lookup: CDR1 SGHNT, CDR2 YENEEA. The J segment lost 4 bases and the V segment lost 5 bases, leaving 10 bases of the junction unmatched. The CDR3 spans 17 residues. CDR3 sequence (DNA): TGTGCCAGCAGCCCACTACCGGGACTAGCGGGACGAGAGACCCAGTACTTC. Protein sequence: CASSPLPGLAGRETQYF. The complete variable domain, with remaining parts taken from reference TRBV11-3 and TRBJ2-5, reads EAGVVQSPRYKIIEKKQPVAFWCNPISGHNTLYWYLQNLGQGPELLIRYENEEAVDDSQLPKDRFSAERLKGVDSTLKIQPAELGDSAVYLCASSPLPGLAGRETQYFGPGTRLLVL.

The V call is TRBV15, the J call TRBJ2-3; D uncertain. The CDR3 has 15 residues. Trimming stripped 0 bases from V and 4 bases from J, with 11 bases between. Germline-derived CDR1 and CDR2 are LNHNV and YYDKDF (reference sequence). The CDR3 sequence is CATSRDLVEADTQYF. The DNA of the CDR3 is TGTGCCACCAGCAGAGATTTGGTTGAGGCAGATACGCAGTATTTT.

This clone was counted only a few times. The gene calls are TRBV12-5 and TRBJ2-1; a weak D match, TRBD2 (6 bases). CDR3 length: 15 amino acids. Germline CDR1 is LGHNT and CDR2 is FRNRAP. CDR3 DNA: TGTGCCAGCACGCCGCCTAGCGCTGTCTACAATGAGCAGTTCTTC. Its protein is CASTPPSAVYNEQFF.

This clone was counted a few times. The chain recombines TRBV6-8 with TRBJ2-3; the match to TRBD2 covers 9 bases. CDR1 is MNHGY and CDR2 is SAAAGT in the germline V gene. The CDR3 loop spans 14 amino acids. V dropped 5 bases and J dropped 5; count of bases not matched to a gene: 5. The CDR3 region is CASSLAGTGDTQYF. CDR3 bases: TGTGCCAGCAGTCTAGCGGGAACAGGAGATACGCAGTATTTT.

This clone showed up just a few times. The rearrangement links TRBV6-8 to TRBJ2-7, with D perhaps matching TRBD2 (6 bases). Germline CDR1 and CDR2: MNHGY and SAAAGT. The CDR3 loop spans 14 amino acids. The ends were cut back, 2 bases at V and 3 bases at J, with 11 bases in the middle. CDR3 sequence: CASSYDFGGYEQYF. The CDR3 DNA sequence: TGTGCCAGCAGTTACGACTTCGGGGGCTACGAGCAGTACTTC.

Points on this clone: One junction end does not reproduce the germline sequence, and a read error may be involved. The V call is TRBV7-6, the J call TRBJ2-7; 9 bases align to TRBD2. This CDR3 is 15 amino acids long. Per germline, CDR1 SGHVS and CDR2 FNYEAQ. In DNA, the CDR3 is TGTGCTAGCAGCGAGTTGGCGGGAGGGTCCTACGAGCAGTACTTC. Its translation is CASSELAGGSYEQYF.

The chain joins TRBV18 to TRBJ1-3; D gene uncertain. The length of the CDR3 is 16 residues. Trimming stripped 0 bases from V and 0 bases from J, with 9 bases between. Germline CDR1 reads KGHSH; CDR2 reads LQKENI. The CDR3 reads CASSPPGRTSGNTIYF. The CDR3 region has the DNA TGTGCCAGCTCACCACCGGGAAGAACCTCTGGAAACACCATATATTTT.

In its sample, this clone was seen a few times. The sample holds other DNA sequences that translate to the same CDR3. This chain connects TRBV28 to TRBJ1-5; 7 nucleotides match TRBD1. Germline CDR1 reads MDHEN; CDR2 reads SYDVKM. The CDR3 has 14 residues. Germline trimming cut 7 bases from V and 6 bases from J; bases unmatched to any gene: 9. The chain's CDR3 is CASKGQGGSQPQHF. The CDR3 nucleotides read TGTGCCAGCAAAGGTCAGGGGGGTAGTCAGCCCCAGCATTTT.

This clone showed up just once. CDR3 sequence: CASSQAGLGQPQHF. In nucleotides, the CDR3 is TGTGCCAGCAGCCAAGCGGGGCTGGGTCAGCCCCAGCATTTT. The gene calls are TRBV14 and TRBJ1-5; the D gene is possibly TRBD1 (5 bases). The V end was cut by 1 base, the J end by 6 bases, with 10 bases between. The CDR3 runs 14 residues. Germline CDR1 reads SGHDN; CDR2 reads FVKESK.

This clone was detected only a few times. This chain joins TRBV11-3 and TRBJ2-3, with 10 bases aligning to TRBD2. CDR1 is SGHNT and CDR2 is YENEEA in the germline V gene. The CDR3 consists of 17 residues. V was pared by 1 base and J by 3 bases, with 7 bases of the junction left unmatched. Written as DNA, the CDR3 is TGTGCCAGCAGCTTAGGGATAGCGGGAGGAAGAACAGATACGCAGTATTTT. Translated: CASSLGIAGGRTDTQYF.

This clone appeared once. The rearrangement joins TRBV19 to TRBJ1-2, with D maybe TRBD1 (5 bases). The germline gives CDR1 LNHDA, CDR2 SQIVND (reference sequence). The CDR3 is 14 residues long. The V and J ends lost 4 bases and 7 bases respectively, with 16 bases between them. CDR3 protein: CASSKRDYSFGYTF. Here the CDR3 DNA reads TGTGCCAGTAGTAAGCGGGACTATTCTTTTGGCTACACCTTC.

This clone turned up a few times. The rearrangement joins TRBV7-6 to TRBJ1-2, with TRBD1 matching over 10 bases. Unmatched junction bases numbered 7, after V lost 6 bases and J lost 6 bases. CDR3 size: 14 residues. The V gene's germline CDR1 is SGHVS and CDR2 FNYEAQ. The CDR3 sequence is CASRRHGTGDGYTF. CDR3 nucleotides: TGTGCCAGCAGACGCCACGGGACAGGGGATGGCTACACCTTC.

By sample share, this clone is medium-sized. The gene calls are TRBV4-1 and TRBJ2-3; D is uncertain. The CDR3 runs to 14 residues. The V and J ends lost 3 bases and 2 bases respectively, with 9 bases between them. CDR1 is MGHRA, CDR2 YSYEKL, per germline. In nucleotides, the CDR3 is TGCGCCAGCAGCCAGGGGTTCCTCACAGATACGCAGTATTTT. It specifies CASSQGFLTDTQYF.

This clone qualifies as medium-sized (0.01 to 0.1%). The genes are TRBV6-8 and TRBJ1-5; D is perhaps TRBD1 (5 bases). This CDR3 contains 14 residues. Germline V lookup: CDR1 MNHGY, CDR2 SAAAGT. Trimming removed 5 bases at V and 9 bases at J, with 17 bases between. The CDR3 is CASSERTPKGPQHF. CDR3 nucleotides: TGTGCCAGCAGTGAGAGGACACCCAAGGGGCCCCAGCATTTT.

The genes are TRBV11-3 and TRBJ1-3, with unresolved D. V was pared by 5 bases and J by 0 bases, with 17 bases between. There are 17 residues in the CDR3. Per the germline V gene, CDR1 is SGHNT and CDR2 is YENEEA. The DNA of the CDR3 is TGTGCCAGCAGCCAGCTAGGCCCCCAGACCTCTGGAAACACCATATATTTT. Translating gives CASSQLGPQTSGNTIYF. The full variable domain, its missing parts supplied by reference TRBV11-3 and TRBJ1-3, is EAGVVQSPRYKIIEKKQPVAFWCNPISGHNTLYWYLQNLGQGPELLIRYENEEAVDDSQLPKDRFSAERLKGVDSTLKIQPAELGDSAVYLCASSQLGPQTSGNTIYFGEGSWLTVV.

The sample holds a few counts of this clone. The rearrangement links TRBV9 to TRBJ2-2, with 10 bases aligning to TRBD2. J lost 5 bases, V lost 5 bases, and 12 bases had no gene match. This CDR3 spans 17 amino acids. Germline CDR1 and CDR2: SGDLS and YYNGEE. Written as DNA, the CDR3 is TGTGCCAGCAGGCCAATTCTAGCGGGAGAGGGTACCGGGGAGCTGTTTTTT. This sequence encodes CASRPILAGEGTGELFF.

This clone came up once. The chain links TRBV18 to TRBJ2-1; 9 bases are a match to TRBD1. Trimming cost V 5 bases and J 8 bases; bases outside gene matches: 13. Germline CDR1 KGHSH, CDR2 LQKENI. This CDR3 is built from 16 residues. CDR3 protein: CASSKGQGLTLDEQFF. The CDR3 DNA reads as TGTGCCAGCTCAAAGGGACAGGGATTGACACTGGATGAGCAGTTCTTC.

This clone turned up a few times. V is TRBV28 and J is TRBJ1-3; D is ambiguous. V dropped 10 bases and J dropped 2 bases, with 15 bases sitting between them. Germline lookup yields CDR1 MDHEN and CDR2 SYDVKM. The CDR3 has 14 residues. CDR3 sequence: CATPSAGPGNTIYF. CDR3 sequence (DNA): TGTGCCACCCCCTCGGCAGGCCCTGGAAACACCATATATTTT.

V gene TRBV2 combines with J gene TRBJ1-2; the D is unclear. The CDR3 sequence is 13 residues long. Deletions cut 7 bases from V and 4 bases from J, with 13 bases between. Germline V lookup: CDR1 SNHLY, CDR2 FYNNEI. This chain's CDR3 is CASKVDIGYGYTF. CDR3 bases: TGTGCCAGCAAGGTGGATATTGGCTATGGCTACACCTTC.

The chain uses TRBV30 and TRBJ1-1; D remains ambiguous. Trimming cost V 1 base and J 0 bases, with 9 bases left between them. Germline CDR1 is GTSNPN and CDR2 is SVGIG (reference sequence). There are 14 residues in the CDR3. In DNA form, the CDR3 reads TGTGCCTGGAGTGGCTTTGGGGTGAACACTGAAGCTTTCTTT. Translating it yields CAWSGFGVNTEAFF.

The J gene is TRBJ2-1, the V gene TRBV14; tentatively, D is TRBD1 or TRBD2 (5 bases each). This CDR3 is built from 15 residues. Germline loops: CDR1 SGHDN, CDR2 FVKESK. Trimming removed 1 base from V and 5 bases from J, with 12 bases in between. CDR3 region: CASSQAGTGHNEQFF. Here the CDR3 DNA reads TGTGCCAGCAGCCAAGCGGGGACGGGCCACAATGAGCAGTTCTTC.

This clone has only a few counts. The chain links TRBV11-3 to TRBJ2-1; D is perhaps TRBD1 or TRBD2 (5 bases each). The CDR3 extends over 15 amino acids. V lost 0 bases to trimming and J lost 5 bases, with 11 bases between them. The germline CDR1 and CDR2 sequences are SGHNT and YENEEA. In DNA form, the CDR3 reads TGTGCCAGCAGCTTAGATCGGGACGGGGACAATGAGCAGTTCTTC. Its translation is CASSLDRDGDNEQFF. The full variable domain, rest sourced from reference TRBV11-3 and TRBJ2-1, is EAGVVQSPRYKIIEKKQPVAFWCNPISGHNTLYWYLQNLGQGPELLIRYENEEAVDDSQLPKDRFSAERLKGVDSTLKIQPAELGDSAVYLCASSLDRDGDNEQFFGPGTRLTVL.